This record covers a single T cell receptor (beta chain). Its antigen remains unidentified. V lost 4 bases to trimming and J lost 0 bases, with 10 bases between them. This CDR3 is 15 amino acids long. Per the germline V gene, CDR1 is MGHRA and CDR2 is YSYEKL. The data are from a study of shared clonotypes between healthy human individuals. Study-wide points: Sequencing depth was a factor that was expected to affect clonotype sharing among donors.

Original data processing: Without quality scores, immunoSEQ junctional reads could not be filtered like full-length reads. Sequencing was performed with immunoSEQ multiplex PCR; in TCRdb, only in-frame clones are kept and a portion is missing. That table supplies the V and J calls and clone size; D and trimming were determined from the DNA. The sample holds hundreds of thousands of clones; roughly nine tenths are singletons and the top ten take 24%. Cells designated naive CD8 were CD45RO-negative and were positively selected for CCR7, with terminally differentiated effector memory CD45RA+ cells excluded.

The chain couples TRBV4-1 to TRBJ1-3, with TRBD1 as a possible D gene (6 bases). The TCR was taken from a man younger than 40 in good health. The sequenced sample was naive CD8+ T cells sorted from blood. The DNA of the CDR3 is TGCGCCAGCAGCCCCGGACAGAGCTCTGGAAACACCATATATTTT. Its translation: CASSPGQSSGNTIYF.